This T cell receptor (beta chain) stems from a study of OX40 agonist ivuxolimab in advanced cancers. The overall study: At about 82% male, the cohort had a mean age of about 60 years, ranging from about 23 to 79.

Autoimmune disease history or systemic immunosuppression led to patients being barred. General study results and limits: Within 6 weeks, CD4+ and CD8+ blood T cells expanded clonally at 0.1 to 3.0 mg/kg.

Remarks on this clone: Its antigen is undetermined.

Method: immunoSEQ multiplex PCR; TCRdb's copy keeps in-frame clones and lacks some. This table holds 65,000 to 95,000 clones, about 90% found once. The receptor's source is an adult with an advanced solid tumor such as melanoma, head and neck, liver or kidney cancer. Sequenced material: CD4+ or CD8+ T cells sorted from blood, taken in a trial of the OX40 agonist ivuxolimab.

Here the CDR3 DNA reads TGTGCCAGCAGCTCCCGGGACGGCGGACTTGGCTACACCTTC. Translation gives CASSSRDGGLGYTF. V gene TRBV7-6 combines with J gene TRBJ1-2; weak D call: TRBD1 (5 bases). Trimming shortened V by 4 bases and J by 7 bases, and 16 bases separated the two germline ends. Germline lookup yields CDR1 SGHVS and CDR2 FNYEAQ. The CDR3 spans 14 residues.